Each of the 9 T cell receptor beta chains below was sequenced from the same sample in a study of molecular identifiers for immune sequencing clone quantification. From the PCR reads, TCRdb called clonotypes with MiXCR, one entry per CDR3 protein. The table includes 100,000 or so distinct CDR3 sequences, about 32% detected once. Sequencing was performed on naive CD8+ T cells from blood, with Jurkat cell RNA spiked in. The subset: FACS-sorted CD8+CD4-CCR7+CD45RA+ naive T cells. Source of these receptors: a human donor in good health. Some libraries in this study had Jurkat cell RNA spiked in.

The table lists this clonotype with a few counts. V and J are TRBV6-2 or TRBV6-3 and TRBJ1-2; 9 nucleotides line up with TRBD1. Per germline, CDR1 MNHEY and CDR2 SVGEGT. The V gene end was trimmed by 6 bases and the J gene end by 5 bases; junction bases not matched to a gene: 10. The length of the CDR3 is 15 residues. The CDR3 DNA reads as TGTGCCAGCAGGAGCTGGGACAGGGTTGGATATGGCTACACCTTC. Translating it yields CASRSWDRVGYGYTF.

For the CDR3, the DNA is TGTGCCAGCAGCCCTGGACTAGCGGGTGAGCAGTACTTC. Protein sequence: CASSPGLAGEQYF. The V gene is TRBV5-6, the J gene TRBJ2-7, with 11 positions matching TRBD2. Germline V gene lookup returns CDR1 SGHDT and CDR2 YYEEEE. This CDR3 contains 13 residues. V lost 4 bases and J lost 7; bases outside the gene matches: 4.

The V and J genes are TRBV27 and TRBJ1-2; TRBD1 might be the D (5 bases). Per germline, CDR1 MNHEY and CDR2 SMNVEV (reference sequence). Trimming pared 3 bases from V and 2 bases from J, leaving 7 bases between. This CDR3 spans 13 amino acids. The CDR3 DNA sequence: TGTGCCAGCAGTTTTCAGGGAAACTATGGCTACACCTTC. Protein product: CASSFQGNYGYTF.

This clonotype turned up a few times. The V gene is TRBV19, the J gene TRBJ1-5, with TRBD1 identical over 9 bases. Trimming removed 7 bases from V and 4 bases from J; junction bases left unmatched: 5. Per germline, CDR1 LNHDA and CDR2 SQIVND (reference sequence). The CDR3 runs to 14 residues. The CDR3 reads CASKHRGPNQPQHF. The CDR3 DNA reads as TGTGCCAGTAAGCACAGGGGGCCAAATCAGCCCCAGCATTTT.

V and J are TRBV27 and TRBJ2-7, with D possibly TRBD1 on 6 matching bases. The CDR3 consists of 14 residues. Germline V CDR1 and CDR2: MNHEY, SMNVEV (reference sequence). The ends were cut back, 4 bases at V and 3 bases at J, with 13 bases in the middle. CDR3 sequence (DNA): TGTGCCAGCAGTTCCACCGTCAGGGGCTACGAGCAGTACTTC. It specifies CASSSTVRGYEQYF.

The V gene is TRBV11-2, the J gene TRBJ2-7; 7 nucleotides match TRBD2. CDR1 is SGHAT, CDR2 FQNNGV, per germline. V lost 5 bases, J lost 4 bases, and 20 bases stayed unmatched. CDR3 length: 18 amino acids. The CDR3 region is CASSIGRGPAGRSYEQYF. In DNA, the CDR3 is TGTGCCAGCAGCATAGGTAGGGGACCAGCGGGAAGGTCGTACGAGCAGTACTTC.

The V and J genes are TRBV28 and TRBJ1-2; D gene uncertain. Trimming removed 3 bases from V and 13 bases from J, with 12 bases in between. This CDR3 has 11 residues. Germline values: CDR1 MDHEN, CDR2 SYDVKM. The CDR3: CASSFGQEATF. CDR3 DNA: TGTGCCAGCAGTTTCGGCCAGGAAGCCACCTTC.

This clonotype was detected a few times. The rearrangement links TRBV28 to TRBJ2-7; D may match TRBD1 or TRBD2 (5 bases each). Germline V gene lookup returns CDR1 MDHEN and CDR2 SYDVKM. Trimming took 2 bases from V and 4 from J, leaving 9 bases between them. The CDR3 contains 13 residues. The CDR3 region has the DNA TGTGCCAGCAGTTTAGGGGGAGTTTACGAGCAGTACTTC. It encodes CASSLGGVYEQYF.

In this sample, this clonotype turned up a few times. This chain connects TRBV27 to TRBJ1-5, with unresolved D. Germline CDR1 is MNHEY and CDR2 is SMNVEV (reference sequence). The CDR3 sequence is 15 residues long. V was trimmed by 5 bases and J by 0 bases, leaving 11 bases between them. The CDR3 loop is CASSPQAYSNQPQHF. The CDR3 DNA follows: TGTGCCAGCAGTCCTCAGGCGTATAGCAATCAGCCCCAGCATTTT.